A selection of T cell receptor beta chains follows, all from one sample in a study of CD8 T cells in Susac syndrome. TCRdb itself ran the immunoSEQ multiplex PCR reads through MiXCR, one entry per CDR3 protein. The top ten hold roughly 0.14% of the sample, which has around 150,000 distinct CDR3 sequences, approximately 95% seen once. What was sequenced was CD4+ T cells from PBMCs. These TCRs come from a human donor with Susac syndrome. CDR3s leave out the opening cysteine and the closing phenylalanine or tryptophan.

j_call: TRBJ2-1
v_call: TRBV13
cdr3_aa: ASSSMIGPNEQF

j_call: TRBJ2-1
v_call: TRBV4-3
cdr3_aa: ASSQDVGGRDNEQF

j_call: TRBJ2-5
v_call: TRBV20-1
cdr3_aa: SAREGVGGLAETQY

j_call: TRBJ2-5
v_call: TRBV2
cdr3_aa: ASSESSETQY

j_call: TRBJ1-1
v_call: TRBV5-1
cdr3_aa: ASSALQPRNTEAF

j_call: TRBJ2-5
v_call: TRBV6-5
cdr3_aa: ASSYSKGRETQY

j_call: TRBJ2-5
v_call: TRBV28
cdr3_aa: ASSSGGIPETQY

j_call: TRBJ1-1
v_call: TRBV30
cdr3_aa: AWSVGEGTEAF

j_call: TRBJ2-6
v_call: TRBV6-6
cdr3_aa: ASSYLGSSGANVLT

j_call: TRBJ1-4
v_call: TRBV12-3/TRBV12-4
cdr3_aa: ASSQWDRVYEKLF